A selection of T cell receptor beta chains follows, all from one sample in a study of breast tumors, draining lymph nodes, adjacent tissues. TCRdb reprocessed the multiplex PCR reads with MiXCR, giving one entry per CDR3 protein. This repertoire shows tens of thousands of distinct CDR3 sequences, 42% found once; its top ten account for about 10%. The sample consisted of breast tumor tissue. Receptors were obtained from a female donor with breast cancer. Some clones in this sample may be carry-over from other donors' samples. Each CDR3 is given with its conserved first and last residue. Each record gives: CDR3 protein, J gene, V gene.

CDR3: CSAQGASVHEHF
J: TRBJ1-5
V: TRBV20-1

CDR3: CASSQGTAYNEQFF
J: TRBJ2-1
V: TRBV25-1

CDR3: CCDRGREQYF
J: TRBJ2-7
V: TRBV29-1

CDR3: CASSPGTSGSRSYEQYF
J: TRBJ2-7
V: TRBV12-3/TRBV12-4

CDR3: CAWSVPGALNTEAFF
J: TRBJ1-1
V: TRBV30

CDR3: CASSFGQGTEALF
J: TRBJ2-1
V: TRBV7-2

CDR3: CASSLSYGTEAFF
J: TRBJ1-1
V: TRBV5-5

CDR3: CASSQVLAYEQYF
J: TRBJ2-7
V: TRBV3-1

CDR3: CASRPERRRTTDTQYF
J: TRBJ2-3
V: TRBV6-6

CDR3: CSAPGSGVYGQYF
J: TRBJ2-7
V: TRBV20-1

CDR3: CASSLDGGRTDTQYF
J: TRBJ2-3
V: TRBV5-8

CDR3: CATSRDRSTRDANTGELFF
J: TRBJ2-2
V: TRBV15

CDR3: CSARVAGAYGYTF
J: TRBJ1-2
V: TRBV20-1

CDR3: CSARTSGKETQYF
J: TRBJ2-5
V: TRBV20-1

CDR3: CASSEFGQGDYYGYTF
J: TRBJ1-2
V: TRBV6-1

CDR3: CAISDTKGQGSPLHF
J: TRBJ1-6
V: TRBV10-3

CDR3: CASSTGDYGYTF
J: TRBJ1-2
V: TRBV19

CDR3: CASSPGGQGAHRGYTF
J: TRBJ1-2
V: TRBV3-1

CDR3: CASSGRSGRLSSYNEQFF
J: TRBJ2-1
V: TRBV2

CDR3: CSARDQGLALETQHF
J: TRBJ1-5
V: TRBV20-1

CDR3: CSARVAGAFTGELFF
J: TRBJ2-2
V: TRBV20-1

CDR3: CAARVAGFETQYF
J: TRBJ2-5
V: TRBV6-5

CDR3: CAITRGAKQGLTF
J: TRBJ1-2
V: TRBV10-3

CDR3: CASSWGWDGENSKYF
J: TRBJ1-3
V: TRBV5-1